Presented here are 23 T cell receptor beta chains from one specimen sequenced in a study of breast tumors, draining lymph nodes, adjacent tissues. Samples came from axillary lymph nodes draining the breast cancer. TCRdb re-derived calls from the multiplex PCR reads in MiXCR, one entry per CDR3 protein. Of 140,000 to 150,000 distinct CDR3 sequences listed, less than 35% are singletons. Sequencing used axillary lymph node tissue. These TCRs come from a female donor with breast cancer. Some clones in this sample may be carry-over from other donors' samples.

This clonotype was seen repeatedly, ten times or more. The V gene is TRBV3-1, the J gene TRBJ2-1, with D perhaps matching TRBD2 (7 bases). In germline, CDR1 is LGHDT, CDR2 YNNKEL (reference sequence). This CDR3 has 16 residues. V lost 2 bases and J 4 bases, leaving 15 bases between the germline ends. The CDR3 sequence: CASSQLGGGAYNEQFF. The CDR3 DNA sequence: TGTGCCAGCAGCCAACTTGGGGGGGGGGCGTACAATGAGCAGTTCTTC.

This clonotype was seen ten or more times. The V gene is TRBV10-3, the J gene TRBJ1-2, with D tentatively TRBD1 (6 bases). Between the trimmed V and J ends, which lost 6 bases and 7 bases, there was a span of 15 bases. Germline loops: CDR1 ENHRY, CDR2 SYGVKD. This CDR3 has 13 residues. CDR3 in amino acids: CAIRGTGLAGYTF. CDR3 nucleotides: TGTGCCATCAGGGGTACAGGGTTGGCTGGCTACACCTTC.

This clonotype was recorded a few times. The chain uses TRBV6-2 or TRBV6-3 and TRBJ2-5; 7 bases agree with TRBD2. This CDR3 spans 15 amino acids. The germline V gene encodes CDR1 MNHEY and CDR2 SVGEGT. Losses at the gene ends were 8 bases for V and 0 bases for J; bases not matched to a gene: 9. This chain's CDR3 is CASGPQRGHQETQYF. The CDR3 DNA reads as TGTGCCAGCGGTCCCCAGCGGGGCCACCAAGAGACCCAGTACTTC.

The rearrangement uses TRBV4-1 and TRBJ2-7; TRBD1 matches 8 bases. The CDR3 has 15 amino acids. Germline V gene lookup returns CDR1 MGHRA and CDR2 YSYEKL. Trimming removed 5 bases from V and 0 bases from J; junction bases left unmatched: 6. The CDR3 nucleotides are TGCGCCAGCAGCTCCAGGACAGGGAACTCCTACGAGCAGTACTTC. Amino acids: CASSSRTGNSYEQYF.

The chain combines TRBV2 with TRBJ2-7; no clear D gene. Germline CDR1 is SNHLY and CDR2 is FYNNEI. The V and J ends lost 7 bases and 3 bases respectively, with 19 bases between them. This CDR3 has 15 amino acids. CDR3 nucleotides: TGTGCCAGCAATCTCATCAGCCTCCCCTTCTACGAGCAGTACTTC. This gives the protein CASNLISLPFYEQYF. The full variable domain, completed using reference TRBV2 and TRBJ2-7, is EPEVTQTPSHQVTQMGQEVILRCVPISNHLYFYWYRQILGQKVEFLVSFYNNEISEKSEIFDDQFSVERPDGSNFTLKIRSTKLEDSAMYFCASNLISLPFYEQYFGPGTRLTVT.

This chain links TRBV5-4 with TRBJ1-1, with D possibly TRBD1 on 5 matching bases. CDR1 is SGHNT, CDR2 YYREEE, per germline (reference sequence). Deletions cut 2 bases from V and 6 bases from J, with 14 bases between. There are 14 residues in the CDR3. DNA for the CDR3: TGTGCCAGCAGCTTCGCTCAGGGTACCTCTGAAGCTTTCTTT. Protein product: CASSFAQGTSEAFF.

Many counts were recorded for this clonotype. The chain uses TRBV6-5 and TRBJ1-4; the D gene is possibly TRBD1 (5 bases). The CDR3 runs to 17 residues. V lost 4 bases and J lost 2, with 17 bases in between. CDR1 MNHEY and CDR2 SVGAGI come from the germline V gene. Here the CDR3 DNA reads TGTGCCAGCAGTTCGTACTCCCAGGGACCCACTAATGAAAAACTGTTTTTT. Translated, it gives CASSSYSQGPTNEKLFF.

CDR3 DNA sequence: TGCGCCAGCAGCCAAGAAGTCCAGGGCACTGAAGCTTTCTTT. It codes for CASSQEVQGTEAFF. The chain has TRBV4-3 and TRBJ1-1, with D possibly being TRBD1 (5 bases). CDR3 length: 14 residues. Germline V gene sequence: CDR1 LGHNA, CDR2 YSLEER. V dropped 0 bases and J dropped 4 bases, with 9 bases sitting between them.

J is TRBJ2-2 and V is TRBV10-3; D not resolved. Trimming stripped 11 bases from V and 2 bases from J, with 24 bases between. The V gene's germline CDR1 is ENHRY and CDR2 SYGVKD. This CDR3 is built from 17 residues. The CDR3 region is CASALDLSSGNTGELFF. DNA for the CDR3: TGTGCCTCTGCTCTGGATTTGAGCTCTGGAAACACCGGGGAGCTGTTTTTT.

The CDR3 coding sequence is TGTGCCACCAGTGAAGGACAGGTCAATCAGCCCCAGCATTTT. Protein sequence: CATSEGQVNQPQHF. The chain recombines TRBV24-1 with TRBJ1-5; TRBD1 matches 7 bases. The ends lost 4 bases at V and 3 bases at J; junction bases unmatched: 2. The CDR3 runs to 14 residues. Germline values: CDR1 KGHDR, CDR2 SFDVKD.

Regarding this clonotype: The CDR3 does not close with the conserved phenylalanine or tryptophan, likely indicating a read error. It is unclear where the CDR3 begins or ends on the DNA, so no DNA is shown, and the CDR3 is as TCRdb lists it. This chain connects TRBV24-1 to TRBJ2-3; whether TRBD1, the table's D call, matches the DNA was not checked. Germline V gives CDR1 KGHDR, CDR2 SFDVKD. The CDR3 extends over 13 residues, inclusive of both ends. The CDR3 sequence: CATSAPFIDTQYL.

Comments on this clonotype: A read error may produce the germline difference seen at one junction end. The rearrangement uses TRBV7-2 and TRBJ1-4, with D hard to call. The germline V gene has CDR1 SGHTA and CDR2 FQGNSA. The CDR3 is 13 amino acids. The CDR3 region has the DNA TGTGCCAGCAGCTTAGGGGTTAATGAAAGACTGCTTTTT. Its protein is CASSLGVNERLLF.

The rearrangement joins TRBV13 to TRBJ2-1; D is perhaps TRBD2 (6 bases). Trimming took 5 bases from V and 3 from J, leaving 17 bases between them. The germline V gene encodes CDR1 PRHDT and CDR2 FYEKMQ (reference sequence). There are 16 residues in the CDR3. The CDR3 loop reads CASSPPIRGGYNEQFF. The CDR3 DNA sequence: TGTGCCAGCAGCCCGCCGATTCGGGGAGGCTACAATGAGCAGTTCTTC.

This chain links TRBV6-4 with TRBJ2-7; no clear D. Germline CDR1 is MRHNA and CDR2 is SNTAGT. The CDR3 is 11 amino acids. With 10 bases removed from V and 1 base from J, the gap between germline ends came to 8 bases. CDR3 loop: CATRFSYEQYF. CDR3 nucleotide sequence: TGTGCCACCAGGTTTTCCTACGAGCAGTACTTC.

This clonotype has ten or more counts. The chain carries TRBV3-1 and TRBJ2-5; weak D call: TRBD1 (5 bases). Trimming shortened V by 7 bases and J by 5 bases, and 14 bases separated the two germline ends. Germline V gene data show CDR1 as LGHDT and CDR2 as YNNKEL (reference sequence). This CDR3 region has 13 residues. The CDR3 coding sequence is TGTGCCAGCACTTACAGGAGTTCGGAGACCCAGTACTTC. It specifies CASTYRSSETQYF.

As concerns this clonotype: Given a much more abundant clone one base away, this may be a read error. The rearrangement links TRBV28 to TRBJ1-2; unclear D gene. Per the germline V gene, CDR1 is MDHEN and CDR2 is SYDVKM. The CDR3 contains 14 residues. Trimming left V 8 bases short and J 8 bases short, with 21 bases between. The CDR3 coding sequence is TGTGCCAGCGTATACGTTGGGAGGGCGGGGGGCTACACCTTC. Its protein product is CASVYVGRAGGYTF.

A word on this clonotype: One junction end does not reproduce the germline sequence, and a read error may be involved. The chain links TRBV29-1 to TRBJ2-5; possible D gene TRBD1, 6 bases. Germline CDR1 SQVTM, CDR2 ANQGSEA. The CDR3 runs 16 residues. Written as DNA, the CDR3 is TGCGGCGTCCAGGGGTGGCCCGGAGGTAGCCAAGAGACCCAGTCCTTC. Its protein product is CGVQGWPGGSQETQSF.

For this clonotype: Germline is not matched at one junction end, which may reflect a read error. The chain is built from TRBV5-6 and TRBJ2-2, with a possible D match to TRBD2 (5 bases). The germline V gene encodes CDR1 SGHDT and CDR2 YYEEEE. CDR3 size: 15 residues. The CDR3 DNA sequence: TGTGCCAGCAGCTTGTCTGACTACAACACCAGGGAGCTGTTTTTT. This codes for CASSLSDYNTRELFF.

This clonotype was recorded many times. V and J are TRBV7-6 and TRBJ2-1, with TRBD2 as a possible D gene (5 bases). The V gene's germline CDR1 is SGHVS and CDR2 FNYEAQ. The length of the CDR3 is 16 residues. The germline V and J ends were trimmed by 4 bases and 1 base, with 14 bases remaining between them. CDR3 region: CASSWALTGSYNEQFF. For the CDR3, the DNA is TGTGCCAGCAGCTGGGCCCTGACGGGATCCTACAATGAGCAGTTCTTC. The whole variable domain, filled in from reference TRBV7-6 and TRBJ2-1, reads GAGVSQSPRYKVTKRGQDVALRCDPISGHVSLYWYRQALGQGPEFLTYFNYEAQQDKSGLPNDRFSAERPEGSISTLTIQRTEQRDSAMYRCASSWALTGSYNEQFFGPGTRLTVL.

V is TRBV29-1 and J is TRBJ2-1; 8 nucleotides align to TRBD2. This CDR3 comprises 16 residues. Germline loops: CDR1 SQVTM, CDR2 ANQGSEA. The CDR3 sequence: CSEGGSGASSYNEQFF. CDR3 nucleotides: TGCAGTGAGGGGGGTAGCGGGGCGAGCTCCTACAATGAGCAGTTCTTC.

This clonotype was seen repeatedly, ten times or more. This chain uses TRBV20-1 with TRBJ2-3, with unresolved D. This CDR3 has 12 amino acids. The germline V gene encodes CDR1 DFQATT and CDR2 SNEGSKA (reference sequence). With 5 bases removed from V and 4 bases from J, the gap between germline ends came to 10 bases. The CDR3 sequence is CSAHTVPDTQYF. CDR3 sequence (DNA): TGCAGTGCTCATACGGTCCCAGATACGCAGTATTTT.

This clonotype has just a few counts. The V and J genes are TRBV6-1 and TRBJ2-1, with TRBD1 identical over 11 bases. The CDR3 is made up of 18 amino acids. Per germline, CDR1 MNHNS and CDR2 SASEGT. The V and J ends lost 5 bases and 0 bases, in that order; junction bases with no gene match: 9. CDR3 residues: CASSSQVGQGASYNEQFF. For the CDR3, the DNA is TGTGCCAGCAGTTCCCAAGTAGGACAGGGGGCCTCCTACAATGAGCAGTTCTTC.

This clonotype was observed many times. The V gene is TRBV3-1, the J gene TRBJ1-5; D is uncertain. Germline loops: CDR1 LGHDT, CDR2 YNNKEL (reference sequence). Trimming cost V 0 bases and J 1 base, with 7 bases left between them. The CDR3 totals 15 residues. The CDR3 sequence is CASSQDGRSNQPQHF. The CDR3 DNA follows: TGTGCCAGCAGCCAAGATGGCCGGAGCAATCAGCCCCAGCATTTT.